This paragraph covers one TCR beta chain sequence. Its antigen remains undetermined. Base qualities were left out, and no much larger clone turns up one base away. The germline V gene supplies CDR1 SGHNT and CDR2 YENEEA. V has 5 bases trimmed and J has 7 bases trimmed; junction bases matching no gene number 8. The CDR3 contains 15 residues, cysteine and phenylalanine counted. The DNA shown is the 45-base CDR3, in frame from base 1. The QIAGEN blood and tissue kit was used to extract genomic DNA from sorted cells, and the DNA was quantified on a NanoDrop 1000. Deep sequencing and quantification of TCR alpha and beta chains were performed on the immunoSEQ platform by multiplex PCR of genomic DNA. The paper's processing steps were these. IMGT gene and region definitions were used to annotate TCR sequences. Out-of-frame rearrangements served as a stand-in for the preselection repertoire and were compared with in-frame clonotypes. To estimate repertoire size, the study used the iCHAO1 estimator that comes with the immunoSEQ platform. A Gini index, which is based on the Lorenz curve, was applied to in-frame amino acid clonotypes to measure clonal inequality. The intersect function in the R package tcR was used to count shared clonotypes, while the Jaccard index served to score similarity. Frequencies of V, J and V-J usage were subjected to principal component analysis with the R prcomp function, without normalization. In its TCRdb copy, this immuneACCESS table keeps in-frame sequences only and misses some clones. Where compared with another copy, unresolved V genes explain less than half of these, and the others have no known cause. For V, J and clone size, that table is used; D and trimming come from the DNA. This sample gives roughly 80,000 clones in total; around 92% of them show up just once. The ten most abundant clones make up around 0.15% of the sample.

The data were obtained in a study of human versus mouse CDR3 diversity and MHC coevolution (dated by TCRdb to about 2017). Notes on the research overall: The immunoSEQ assay was reported to detect one in 200,000 T cells and to minimize amplification bias from multiplex PCR. Three healthy volunteer blood donors were included in the human cohort, with one aged 30 to 40, one aged 40 to 49 and one aged 60 to 70 at collection. Human naive CD4 T cell repertoires served as a reference for TCR selection on multiple MHC II alleles, compared against human-TCR-locus transgenic mice with single MHC II. Valid reads per sample ranged from about 5.5 x 10^6 to 1.8 x 10^7 across mouse and human samples.

The study at large found these results: The largest TCR beta repertoire, around 1.5 million clonotypes, was estimated by iCHAO1 for humans, a finding likely attributable to selection by multiple MHC II molecules. On average, humans had more CDR3 deletions and insertions than mice, indicating greater exonuclease and TdT activity. Among all compared groups, most of the three human donors had the lowest clonal inequality scores. Because human T cells were selected on more than five MHC II alleles, repertoire diversity in humans and mice was not considered directly comparable.

Fluorescence-activated cell sorting was used to pull naive CD4 T cells, meaning cells that were CD45RO-negative and CD62L-positive, out of the PBMCs. From each donor, about 48 ml of fresh peripheral blood was taken, and Ficoll density centrifugation was then used to isolate PBMCs. Cells were sorted on a FACSAria III instrument, and every sample had a purity above 85%. In this chain, TRBV11-3 is recombined with TRBJ2-2, with 9 junctional bases fitting TRBD1. The clonotype comes from a person aged 25 to 75 in good health. What was sequenced was naive CD4+ T cells from blood. Interpreted using the paper, the cell subset or site label stands for: CD45RO-negative CD62L-positive naive CD4 T cells. The DNA sequence is as follows: TGTGCCAGCAGCGTCAGACAGGGGGAAGGCGGGGAGCTGTTTTTT. This encodes CASSVRQGEGGELFF.